This T cell receptor beta chain appears in the sequencing data of a study of blood T cell repertoires in COVID-19. Study-level information: Whether acute or convalescent, the COVID-19 samples came from the United States, Italy and Spain. T cells, B-cell-depleted T cells, or PBMCs provided the cDNA or gDNA that served as material.

This clone came up once. The CDR3 loop spans 20 amino acids. V dropped 0 bases and J dropped 2; count of bases not matched to a gene: 10. Germline V CDR1 and CDR2: MGHRA, YSYEKL. In the original processing: Amplifying reference gene primers gave estimates of nucleated cell counts. The repertoire was sequenced with immunoSEQ multiplex PCR; TCRdb's copy has only in-frame clones and lacks some. The D gene and trimming were derived from the DNA, and the V and J assignments and clone size from that table. The sample consists of roughly 250,000 clones, less than 85% of them appearing once. This TCR came from a woman aged 80 or over with active or convalescent COVID-19. The J gene is TRBJ2-1, the V gene TRBV4-1; 13 positions match TRBD2. The sequenced material came from peripheral blood. The CDR3 DNA sequence: TGCGCCAGCAGCCAAGAGAGGGGGACTAGCGGGGCGGTAACCTACAATGAGCAGTTCTTC. As protein: CASSQERGTSGAVTYNEQFF.